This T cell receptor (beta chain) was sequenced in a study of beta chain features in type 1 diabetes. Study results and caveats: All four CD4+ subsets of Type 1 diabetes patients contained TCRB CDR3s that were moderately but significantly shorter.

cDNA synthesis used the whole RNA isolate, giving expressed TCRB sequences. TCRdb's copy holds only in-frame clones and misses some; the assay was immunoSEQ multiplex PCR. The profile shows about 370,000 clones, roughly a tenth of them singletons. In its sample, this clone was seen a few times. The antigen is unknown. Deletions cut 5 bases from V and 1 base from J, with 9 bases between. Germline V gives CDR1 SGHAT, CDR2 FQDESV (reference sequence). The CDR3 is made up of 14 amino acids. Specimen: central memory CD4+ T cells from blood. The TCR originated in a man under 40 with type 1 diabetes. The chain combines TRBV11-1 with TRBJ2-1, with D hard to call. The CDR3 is CASSPVLSYNEQFF. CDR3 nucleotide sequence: TGTGCCAGCAGCCCCGTTTTATCCTACAATGAGCAGTTCTTC.